This T cell receptor beta chain was found in a study of blood T cell repertoires in COVID-19. Study details: COVID-19 samples from acute and convalescent phases originated in the United States, Italy and Spain. From T cells, B-cell-depleted T cells, or PBMCs came the material, which was cDNA or gDNA.

How the authors handled the data: Counts of nucleated cells, estimated from reference gene primer amplification, were obtained. Sequencing used immunoSEQ multiplex PCR; TCRdb keeps in-frame clones, though not all of them. The V and J calls and clone size come from that table; D and trimming were worked out from the DNA. This table holds about 250,000 clones, about 86% found once. Germline CDR1 is SQVTM and CDR2 is ANQGSEA. Between the trimmed V and J ends, which lost 6 bases and 1 base, there was a span of 7 bases. This CDR3 is 13 amino acids long. The rearrangement links TRBV29-1 to TRBJ2-6; tentatively, D is TRBD1 (6 bases). The source of this sequence is a man older than 75 with acute or convalescent COVID-19. Sequenced: peripheral blood. CDR3 sequence (DNA): TGCAGCGTCCAGGGGTCTGGGGCCAACGTCCTGACTTTC. This sequence encodes CSVQGSGANVLTF. Drawing the rest from reference TRBV29-1 and TRBJ2-6, the complete variable domain is SAVISQKPSRDICQRGTSLTIQCQVDSQVTMMFWYRQQPGQSLTLIATANQGSEATYESGFVIDKFPISRPNLTFSTLTVSNMSPEDSSIYLCSVQGSGANVLTFGAGSRLTVL.